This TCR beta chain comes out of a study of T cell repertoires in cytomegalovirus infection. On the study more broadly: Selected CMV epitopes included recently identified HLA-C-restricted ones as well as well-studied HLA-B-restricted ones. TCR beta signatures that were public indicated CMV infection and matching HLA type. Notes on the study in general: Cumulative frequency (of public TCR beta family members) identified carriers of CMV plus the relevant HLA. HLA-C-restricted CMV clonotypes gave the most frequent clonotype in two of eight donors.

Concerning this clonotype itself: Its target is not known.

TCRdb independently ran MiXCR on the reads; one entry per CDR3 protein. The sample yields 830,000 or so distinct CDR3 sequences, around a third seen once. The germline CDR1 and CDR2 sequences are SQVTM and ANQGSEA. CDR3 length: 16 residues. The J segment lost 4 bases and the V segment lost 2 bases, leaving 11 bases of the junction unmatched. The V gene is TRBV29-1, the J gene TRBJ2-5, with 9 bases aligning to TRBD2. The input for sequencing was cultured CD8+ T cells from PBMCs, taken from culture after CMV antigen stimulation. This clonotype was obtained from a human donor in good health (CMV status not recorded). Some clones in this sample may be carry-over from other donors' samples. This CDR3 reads CSVEWGLAGIGETQYF. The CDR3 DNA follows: TGCAGCGTTGAATGGGGCCTAGCGGGGATCGGAGAGACCCAGTACTTC.